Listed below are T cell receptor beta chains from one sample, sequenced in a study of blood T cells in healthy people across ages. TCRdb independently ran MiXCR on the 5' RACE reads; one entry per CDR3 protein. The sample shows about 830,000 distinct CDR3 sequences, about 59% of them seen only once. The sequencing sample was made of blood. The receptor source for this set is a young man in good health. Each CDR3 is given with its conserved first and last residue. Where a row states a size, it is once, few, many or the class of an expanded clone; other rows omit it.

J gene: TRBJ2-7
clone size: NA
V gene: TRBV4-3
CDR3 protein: CASRGGQENYEQYF

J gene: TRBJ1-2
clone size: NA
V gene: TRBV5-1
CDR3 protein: CASSYDGADYTF

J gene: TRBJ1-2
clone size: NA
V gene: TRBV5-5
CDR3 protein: CASSLGGGRLSNYGYTF

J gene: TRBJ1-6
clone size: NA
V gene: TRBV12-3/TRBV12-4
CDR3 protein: CASSLRQFENSPLHF

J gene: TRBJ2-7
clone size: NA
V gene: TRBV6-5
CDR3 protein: CASSYPADRYEQYF

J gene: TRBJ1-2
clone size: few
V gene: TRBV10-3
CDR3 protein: CAISELDIRFYTF

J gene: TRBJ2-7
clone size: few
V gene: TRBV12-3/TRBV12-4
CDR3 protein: CASSFGGEGTYEQYF

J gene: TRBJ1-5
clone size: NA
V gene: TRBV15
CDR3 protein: CATSRDRGQNQPQHF

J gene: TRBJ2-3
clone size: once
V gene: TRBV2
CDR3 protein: CASSIGAAGTDTQYF

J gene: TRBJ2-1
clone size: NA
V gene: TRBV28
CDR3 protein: CASSPTSGDEQFF

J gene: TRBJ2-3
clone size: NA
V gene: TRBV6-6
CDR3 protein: CASTYRLAADTQYF

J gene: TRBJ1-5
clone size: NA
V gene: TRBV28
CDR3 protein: CASREGIWPQHF

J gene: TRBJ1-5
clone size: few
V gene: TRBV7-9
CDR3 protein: CASSLGGVNQPQHF

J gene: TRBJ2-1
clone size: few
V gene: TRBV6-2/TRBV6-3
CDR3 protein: CAEGDSYNEQFF

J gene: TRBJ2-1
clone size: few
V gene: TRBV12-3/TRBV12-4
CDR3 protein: CASSLSGDGEQFF

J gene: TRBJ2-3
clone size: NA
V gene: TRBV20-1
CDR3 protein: CSASGANTQYF

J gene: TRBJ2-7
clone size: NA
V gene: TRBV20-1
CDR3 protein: CSAGQGYEQYF

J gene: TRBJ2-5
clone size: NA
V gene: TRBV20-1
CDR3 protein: CSAETSAGAQETQYF

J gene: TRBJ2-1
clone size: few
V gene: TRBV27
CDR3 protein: CASSWDGYNEQFF

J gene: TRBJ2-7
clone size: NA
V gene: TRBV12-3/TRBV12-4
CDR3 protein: CASSLRQAAAYEQYF

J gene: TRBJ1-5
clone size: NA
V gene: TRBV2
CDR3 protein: CASSEADRRNQPQHF

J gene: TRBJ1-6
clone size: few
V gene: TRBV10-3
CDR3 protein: CAISVRDTDNSPLHF

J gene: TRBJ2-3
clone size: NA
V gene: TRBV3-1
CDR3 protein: CASSQVKTDTQYF

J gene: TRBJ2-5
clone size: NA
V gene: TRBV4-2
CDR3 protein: CASSHEGPGQETQYF

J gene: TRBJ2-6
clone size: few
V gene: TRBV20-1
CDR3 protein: CSARQNIVSGANVLTF

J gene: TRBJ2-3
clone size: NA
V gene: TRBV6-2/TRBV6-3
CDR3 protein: CASSPASVNTDTQYF

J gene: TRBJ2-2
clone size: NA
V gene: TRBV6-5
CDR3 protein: CASSRQGGGELFF

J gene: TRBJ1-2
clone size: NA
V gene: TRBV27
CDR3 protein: CASSFRGVNYGYTF

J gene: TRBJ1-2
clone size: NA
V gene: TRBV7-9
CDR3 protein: CSSSQPDLGYTF

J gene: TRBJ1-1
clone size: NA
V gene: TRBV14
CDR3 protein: CASSKWTGAVTEAFF

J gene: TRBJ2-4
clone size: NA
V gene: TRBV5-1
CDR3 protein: CASSPVLDPKAKNIQYF

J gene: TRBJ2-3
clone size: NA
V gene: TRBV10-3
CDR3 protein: CAISESGTVGSGGTQYF

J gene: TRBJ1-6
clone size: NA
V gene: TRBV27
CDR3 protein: CASSLSGSGDSPLHF

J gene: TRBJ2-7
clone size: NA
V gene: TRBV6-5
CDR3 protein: CASSYSERYSYEQYF

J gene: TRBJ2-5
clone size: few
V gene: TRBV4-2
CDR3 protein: CASSPNLAGKETQYF

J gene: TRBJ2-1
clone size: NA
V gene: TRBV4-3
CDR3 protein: CASSQDRTLYNEQFF

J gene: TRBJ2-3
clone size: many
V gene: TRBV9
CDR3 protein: CASSVGLASTDTQYF

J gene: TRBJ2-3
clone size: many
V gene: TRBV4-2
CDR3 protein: CASSPTTDTQYF

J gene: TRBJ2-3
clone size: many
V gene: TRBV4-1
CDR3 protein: CASSPVTSLASTDTQYF

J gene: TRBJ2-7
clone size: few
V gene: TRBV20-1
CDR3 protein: CSARPRPLLSYEQYF

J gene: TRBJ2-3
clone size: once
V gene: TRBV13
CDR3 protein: CASSSRQGYTDTQYF

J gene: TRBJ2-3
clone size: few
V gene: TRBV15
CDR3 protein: CATSRPGQGTDTQYF

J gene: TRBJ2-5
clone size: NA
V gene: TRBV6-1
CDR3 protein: CASSEDRVINEQYF

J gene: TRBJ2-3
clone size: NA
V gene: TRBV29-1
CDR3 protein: CSVDETGGDTQYF

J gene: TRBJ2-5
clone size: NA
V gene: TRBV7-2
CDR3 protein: CASSSQIAGNQETQYF